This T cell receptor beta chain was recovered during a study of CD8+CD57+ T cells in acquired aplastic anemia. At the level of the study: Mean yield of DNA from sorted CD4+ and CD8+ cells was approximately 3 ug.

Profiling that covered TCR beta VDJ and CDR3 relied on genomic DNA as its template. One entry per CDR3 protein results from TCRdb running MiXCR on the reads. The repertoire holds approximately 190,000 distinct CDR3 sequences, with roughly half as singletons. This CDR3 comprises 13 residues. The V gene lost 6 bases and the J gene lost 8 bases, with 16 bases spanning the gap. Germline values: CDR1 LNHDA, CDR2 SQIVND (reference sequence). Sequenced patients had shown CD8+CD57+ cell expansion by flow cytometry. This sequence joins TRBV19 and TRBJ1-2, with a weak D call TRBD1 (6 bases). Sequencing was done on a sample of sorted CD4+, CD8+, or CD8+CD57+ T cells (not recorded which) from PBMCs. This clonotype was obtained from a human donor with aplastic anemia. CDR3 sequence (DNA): TGTGCCAGTAGATCACAGGGAGCAAAAGGCTACACCTTC. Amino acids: CASRSQGAKGYTF.